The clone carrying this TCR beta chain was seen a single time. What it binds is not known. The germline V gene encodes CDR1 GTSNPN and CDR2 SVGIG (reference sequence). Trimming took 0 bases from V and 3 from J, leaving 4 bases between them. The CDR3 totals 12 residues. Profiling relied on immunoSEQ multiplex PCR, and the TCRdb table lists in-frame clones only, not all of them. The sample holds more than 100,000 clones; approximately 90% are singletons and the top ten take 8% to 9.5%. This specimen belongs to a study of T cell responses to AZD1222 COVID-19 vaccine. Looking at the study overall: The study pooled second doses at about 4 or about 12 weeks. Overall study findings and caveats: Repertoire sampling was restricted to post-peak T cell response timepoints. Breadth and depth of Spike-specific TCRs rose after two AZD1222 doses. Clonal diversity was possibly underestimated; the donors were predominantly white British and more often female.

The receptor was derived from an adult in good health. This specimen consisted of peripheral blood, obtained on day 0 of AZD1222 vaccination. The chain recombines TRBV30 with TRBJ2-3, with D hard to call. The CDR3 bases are TGTGCCTGGAGTGTAAGGACAGATACGCAGTATTTT. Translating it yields CAWSVRTDTQYF.